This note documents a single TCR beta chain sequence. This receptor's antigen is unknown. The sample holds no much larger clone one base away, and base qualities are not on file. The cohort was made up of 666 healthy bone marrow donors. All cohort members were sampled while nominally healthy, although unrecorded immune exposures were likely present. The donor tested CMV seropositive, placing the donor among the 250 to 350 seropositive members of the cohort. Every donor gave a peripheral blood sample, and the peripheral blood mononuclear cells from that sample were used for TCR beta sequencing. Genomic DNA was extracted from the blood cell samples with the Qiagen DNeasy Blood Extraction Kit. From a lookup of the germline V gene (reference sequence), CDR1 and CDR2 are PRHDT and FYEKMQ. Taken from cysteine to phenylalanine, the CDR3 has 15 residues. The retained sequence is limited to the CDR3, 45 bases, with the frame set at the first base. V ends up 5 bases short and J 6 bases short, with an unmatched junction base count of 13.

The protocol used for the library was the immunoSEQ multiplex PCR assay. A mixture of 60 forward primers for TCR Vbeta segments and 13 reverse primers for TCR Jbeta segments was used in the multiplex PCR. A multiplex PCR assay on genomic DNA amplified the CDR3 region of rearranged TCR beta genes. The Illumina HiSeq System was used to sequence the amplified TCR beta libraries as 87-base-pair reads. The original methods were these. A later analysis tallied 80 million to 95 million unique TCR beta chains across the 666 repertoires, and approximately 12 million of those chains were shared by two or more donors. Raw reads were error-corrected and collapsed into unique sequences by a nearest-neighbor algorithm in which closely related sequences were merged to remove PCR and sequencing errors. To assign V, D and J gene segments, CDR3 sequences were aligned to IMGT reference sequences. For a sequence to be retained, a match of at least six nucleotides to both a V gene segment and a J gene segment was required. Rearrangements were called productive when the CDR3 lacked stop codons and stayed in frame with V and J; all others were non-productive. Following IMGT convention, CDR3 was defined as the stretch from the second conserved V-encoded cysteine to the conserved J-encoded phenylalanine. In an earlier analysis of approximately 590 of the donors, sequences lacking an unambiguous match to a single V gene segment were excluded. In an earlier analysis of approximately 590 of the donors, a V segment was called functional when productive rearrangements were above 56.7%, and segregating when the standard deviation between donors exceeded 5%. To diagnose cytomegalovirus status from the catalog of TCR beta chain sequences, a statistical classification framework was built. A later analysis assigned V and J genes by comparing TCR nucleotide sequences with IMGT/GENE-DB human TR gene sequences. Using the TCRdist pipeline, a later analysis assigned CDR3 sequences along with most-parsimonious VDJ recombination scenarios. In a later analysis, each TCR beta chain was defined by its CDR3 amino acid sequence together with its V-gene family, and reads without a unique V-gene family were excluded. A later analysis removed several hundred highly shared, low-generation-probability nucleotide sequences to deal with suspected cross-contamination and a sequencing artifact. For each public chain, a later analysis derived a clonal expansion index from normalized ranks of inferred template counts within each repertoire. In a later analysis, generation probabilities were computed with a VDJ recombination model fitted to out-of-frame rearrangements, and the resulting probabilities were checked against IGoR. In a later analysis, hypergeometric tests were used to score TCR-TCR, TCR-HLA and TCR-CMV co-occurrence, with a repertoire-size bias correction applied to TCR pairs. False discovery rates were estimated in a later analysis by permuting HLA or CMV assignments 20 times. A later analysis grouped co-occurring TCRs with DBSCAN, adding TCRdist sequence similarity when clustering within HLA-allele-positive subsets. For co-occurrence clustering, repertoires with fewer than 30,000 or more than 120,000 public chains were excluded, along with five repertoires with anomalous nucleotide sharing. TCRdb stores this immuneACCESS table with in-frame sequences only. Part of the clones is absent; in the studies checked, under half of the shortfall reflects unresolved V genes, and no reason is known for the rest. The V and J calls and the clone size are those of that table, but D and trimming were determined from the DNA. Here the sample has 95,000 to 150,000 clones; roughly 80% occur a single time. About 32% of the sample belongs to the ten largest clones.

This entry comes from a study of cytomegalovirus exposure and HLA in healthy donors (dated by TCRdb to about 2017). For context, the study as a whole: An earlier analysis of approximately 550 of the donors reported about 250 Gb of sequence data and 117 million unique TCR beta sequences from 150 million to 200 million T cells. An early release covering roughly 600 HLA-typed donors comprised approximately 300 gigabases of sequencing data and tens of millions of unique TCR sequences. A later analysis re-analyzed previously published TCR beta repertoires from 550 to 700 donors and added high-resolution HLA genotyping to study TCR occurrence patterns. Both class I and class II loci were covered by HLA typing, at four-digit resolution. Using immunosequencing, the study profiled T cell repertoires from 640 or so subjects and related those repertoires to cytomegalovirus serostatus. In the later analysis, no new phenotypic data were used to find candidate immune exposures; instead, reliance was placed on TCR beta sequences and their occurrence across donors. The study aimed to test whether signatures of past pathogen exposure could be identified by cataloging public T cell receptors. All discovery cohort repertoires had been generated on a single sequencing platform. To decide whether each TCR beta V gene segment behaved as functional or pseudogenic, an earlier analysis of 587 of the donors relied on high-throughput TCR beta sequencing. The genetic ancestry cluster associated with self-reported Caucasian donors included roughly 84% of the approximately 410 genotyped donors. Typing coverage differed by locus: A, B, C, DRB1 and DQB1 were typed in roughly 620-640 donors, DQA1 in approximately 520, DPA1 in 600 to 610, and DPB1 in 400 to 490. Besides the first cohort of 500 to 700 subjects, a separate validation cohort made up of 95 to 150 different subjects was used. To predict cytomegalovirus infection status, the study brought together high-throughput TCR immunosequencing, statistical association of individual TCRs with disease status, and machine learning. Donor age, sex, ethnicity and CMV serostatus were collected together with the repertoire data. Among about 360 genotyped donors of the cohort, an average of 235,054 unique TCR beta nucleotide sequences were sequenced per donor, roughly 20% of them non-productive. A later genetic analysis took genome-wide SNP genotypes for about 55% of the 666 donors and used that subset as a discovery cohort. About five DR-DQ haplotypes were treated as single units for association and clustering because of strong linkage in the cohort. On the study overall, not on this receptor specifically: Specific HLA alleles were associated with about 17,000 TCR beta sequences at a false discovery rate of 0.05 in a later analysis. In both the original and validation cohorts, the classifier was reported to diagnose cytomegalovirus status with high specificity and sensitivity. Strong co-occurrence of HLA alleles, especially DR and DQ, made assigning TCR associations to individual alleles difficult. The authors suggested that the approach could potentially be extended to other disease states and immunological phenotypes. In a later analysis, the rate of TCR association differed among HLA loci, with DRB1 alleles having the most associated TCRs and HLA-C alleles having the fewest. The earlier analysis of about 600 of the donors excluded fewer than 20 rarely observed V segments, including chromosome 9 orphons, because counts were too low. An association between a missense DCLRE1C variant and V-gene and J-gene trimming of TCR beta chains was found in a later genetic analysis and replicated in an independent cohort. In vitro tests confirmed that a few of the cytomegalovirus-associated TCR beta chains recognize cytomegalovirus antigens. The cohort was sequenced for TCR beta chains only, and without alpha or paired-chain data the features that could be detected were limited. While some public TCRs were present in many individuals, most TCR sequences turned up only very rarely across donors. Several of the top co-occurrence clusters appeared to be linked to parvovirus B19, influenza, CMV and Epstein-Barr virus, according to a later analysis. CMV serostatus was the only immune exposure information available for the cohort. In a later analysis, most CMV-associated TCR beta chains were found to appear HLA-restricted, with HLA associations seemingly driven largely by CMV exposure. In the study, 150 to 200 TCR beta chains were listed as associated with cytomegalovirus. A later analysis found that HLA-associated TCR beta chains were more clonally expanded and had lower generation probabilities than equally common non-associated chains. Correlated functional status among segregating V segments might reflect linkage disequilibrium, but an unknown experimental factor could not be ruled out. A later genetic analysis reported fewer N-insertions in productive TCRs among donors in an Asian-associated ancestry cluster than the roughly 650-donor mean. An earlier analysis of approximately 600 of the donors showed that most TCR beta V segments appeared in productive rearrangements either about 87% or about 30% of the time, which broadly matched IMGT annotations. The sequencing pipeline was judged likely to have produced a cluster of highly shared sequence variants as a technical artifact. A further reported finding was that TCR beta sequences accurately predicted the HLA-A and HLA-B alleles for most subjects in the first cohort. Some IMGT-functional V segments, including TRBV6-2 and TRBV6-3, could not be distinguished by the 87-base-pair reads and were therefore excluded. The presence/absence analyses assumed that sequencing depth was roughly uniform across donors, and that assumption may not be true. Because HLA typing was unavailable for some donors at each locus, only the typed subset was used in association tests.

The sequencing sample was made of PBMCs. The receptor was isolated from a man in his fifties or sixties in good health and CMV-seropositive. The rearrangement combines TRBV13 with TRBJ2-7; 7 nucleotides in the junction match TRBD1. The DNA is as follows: TGTGCCAGCAGCCTGGGCAGGGGGATAAGAGGCGAGCAGTACTTC. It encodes CASSLGRGIRGEQYF.